This paragraph covers one T cell receptor beta chain sequence. Antigen specificity is unknown. This entry is derived from a study of blood T cells in healthy people across ages. Overall study findings and caveats: A roughly linear age-dependent decrease characterized TCR beta diversity per million T cells.

This CDR3 is built from 13 residues. Trimming pared 5 bases from V and 4 bases from J, leaving 12 bases between. For the second PCR, which ran for roughly 6 to 12 cycles, a sample-barcoded 5' primer and a J-beta primer mix were used. CDR3-containing paired-end reads numbered at least 2.5 million in each sample. TCRdb called the 5' RACE reads again in MiXCR, with one record for every CDR3 protein. The sample yields 600,000 to 850,000 distinct CDR3 sequences, approximately 43% seen once. The sequence derives from a woman aged 55-70 years in good health. Material: blood. The chain links TRBV12-3 or TRBV12-4 to TRBJ2-7; unclear D gene. CDR3 in DNA: TGTGCCAGCAGTGTATTCCGGTTATACGAGCAGTACTTC. Encoded protein: CASSVFRLYEQYF.